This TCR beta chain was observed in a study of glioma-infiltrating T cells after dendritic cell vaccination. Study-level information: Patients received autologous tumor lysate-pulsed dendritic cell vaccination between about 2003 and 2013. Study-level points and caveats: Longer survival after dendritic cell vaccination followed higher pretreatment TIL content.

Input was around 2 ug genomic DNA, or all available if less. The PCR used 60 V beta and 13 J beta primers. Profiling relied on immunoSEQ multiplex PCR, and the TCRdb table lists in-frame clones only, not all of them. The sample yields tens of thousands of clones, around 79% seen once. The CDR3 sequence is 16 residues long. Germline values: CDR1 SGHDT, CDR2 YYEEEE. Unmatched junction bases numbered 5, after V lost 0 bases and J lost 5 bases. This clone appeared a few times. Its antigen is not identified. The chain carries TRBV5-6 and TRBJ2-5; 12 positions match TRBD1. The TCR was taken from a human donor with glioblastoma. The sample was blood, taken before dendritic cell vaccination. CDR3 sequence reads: CASSLEGQGAGETQYF. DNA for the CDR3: TGTGCCAGCAGCTTGGAGGGACAGGGGGCGGGCGAGACCCAGTACTTC.